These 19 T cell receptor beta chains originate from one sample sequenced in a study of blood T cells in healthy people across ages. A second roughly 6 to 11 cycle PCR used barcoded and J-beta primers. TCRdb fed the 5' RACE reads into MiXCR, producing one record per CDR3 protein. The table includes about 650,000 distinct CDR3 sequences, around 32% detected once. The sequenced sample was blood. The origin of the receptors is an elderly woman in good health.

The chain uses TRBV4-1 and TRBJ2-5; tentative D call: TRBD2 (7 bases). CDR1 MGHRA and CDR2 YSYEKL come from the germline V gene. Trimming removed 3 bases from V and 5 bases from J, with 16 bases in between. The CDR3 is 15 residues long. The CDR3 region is CASSHPKRDTETQYF. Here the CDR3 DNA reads TGCGCCAGCAGCCATCCTAAGCGGGACACGGAGACCCAGTACTTC.

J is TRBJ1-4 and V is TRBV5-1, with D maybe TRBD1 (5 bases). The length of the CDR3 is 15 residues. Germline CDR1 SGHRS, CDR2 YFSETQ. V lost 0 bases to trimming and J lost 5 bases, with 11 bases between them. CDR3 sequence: CASSLEPGPNEKLFF. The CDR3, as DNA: TGCGCCAGCAGCTTGGAACCGGGACCGAATGAAAAACTGTTTTTT.

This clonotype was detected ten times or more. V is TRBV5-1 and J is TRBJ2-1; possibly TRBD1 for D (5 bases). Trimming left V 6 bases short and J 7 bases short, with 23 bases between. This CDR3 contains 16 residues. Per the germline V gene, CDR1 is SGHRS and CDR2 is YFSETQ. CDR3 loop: CASNPGLQLNGNEQFF. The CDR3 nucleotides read TGCGCCAGCAACCCAGGGTTACAATTAAATGGGAATGAGCAGTTCTTC.

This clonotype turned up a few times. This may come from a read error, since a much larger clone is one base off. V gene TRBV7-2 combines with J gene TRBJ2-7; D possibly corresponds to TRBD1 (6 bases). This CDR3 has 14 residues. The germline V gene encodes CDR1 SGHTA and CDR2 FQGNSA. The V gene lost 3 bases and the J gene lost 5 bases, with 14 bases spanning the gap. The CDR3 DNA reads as TGTGCCAGCAGCTTGGGTACAGGGATCAACGAGCAGTACTTC. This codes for CASSLGTGINEQYF.

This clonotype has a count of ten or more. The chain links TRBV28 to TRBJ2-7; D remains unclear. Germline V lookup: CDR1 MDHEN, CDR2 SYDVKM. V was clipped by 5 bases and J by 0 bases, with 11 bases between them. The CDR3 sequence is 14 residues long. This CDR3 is CASSPGSYSYEQYF. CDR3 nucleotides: TGTGCCAGCAGTCCGGGCTCCTACTCCTACGAGCAGTACTTC. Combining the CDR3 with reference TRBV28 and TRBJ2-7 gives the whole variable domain DVKVTQSSRYLVKRTGEKVFLECVQDMDHENMFWYRQDPGLGLRLIYFSYDVKMKEKGDIPEGYSVSREKKERFSLILESASTNQTSMYLCASSPGSYSYEQYFGPGTRLTVT.

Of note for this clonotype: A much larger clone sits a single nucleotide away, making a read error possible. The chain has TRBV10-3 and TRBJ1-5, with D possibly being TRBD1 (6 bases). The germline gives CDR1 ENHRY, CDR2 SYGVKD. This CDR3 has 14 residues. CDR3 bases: TGTGCCATCGGTGACGAGACAGGTAATCAGCCCCAGCATTTT. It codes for CAIGDETGNQPQHF.

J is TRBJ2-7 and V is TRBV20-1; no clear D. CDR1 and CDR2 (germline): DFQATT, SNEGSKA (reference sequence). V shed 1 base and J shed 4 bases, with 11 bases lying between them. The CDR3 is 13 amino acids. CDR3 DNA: TGCAGTGCTAGAGTACCCGTAGGGTACGAGCAGTACTTC. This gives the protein CSARVPVGYEQYF.

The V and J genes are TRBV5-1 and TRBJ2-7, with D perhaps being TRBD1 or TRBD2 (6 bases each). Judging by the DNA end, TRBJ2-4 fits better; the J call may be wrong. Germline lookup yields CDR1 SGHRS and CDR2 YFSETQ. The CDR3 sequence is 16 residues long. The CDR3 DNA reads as TGCGCCAGCAGTAGGATCGTCTCCGGGGGCGGAAACATTCAGTACTTC. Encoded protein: CASSRIVSGGGNIQYF.

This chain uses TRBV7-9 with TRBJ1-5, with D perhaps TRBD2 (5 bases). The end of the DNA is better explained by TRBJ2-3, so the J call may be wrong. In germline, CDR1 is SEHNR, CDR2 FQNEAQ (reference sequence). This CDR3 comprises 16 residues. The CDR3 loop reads CASSPSGRGGNQPQYF. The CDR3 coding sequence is TGTGCCAGCAGCCCATCCGGCAGAGGAGGCAATCAGCCCCAGTATTTT.

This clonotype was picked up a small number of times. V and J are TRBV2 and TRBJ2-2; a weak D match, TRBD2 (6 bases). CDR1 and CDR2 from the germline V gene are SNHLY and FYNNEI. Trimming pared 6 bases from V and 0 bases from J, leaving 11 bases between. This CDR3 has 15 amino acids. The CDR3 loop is CASRRGGSNTGELFF. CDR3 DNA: TGTGCCAGCAGAAGAGGAGGGTCGAACACCGGGGAGCTGTTTTTT.

The CDR3 loop is CSARPLHNSPLHF. CDR3 in DNA: TGCAGTGCTAGACCCCTCCACAATTCACCCCTCCACTTT. The chain links TRBV20-1 to TRBJ1-6; D remains ambiguous. The CDR3 totals 13 residues. Trimming removed 2 bases from V and 7 bases from J, with 9 bases in between. CDR1 is DFQATT, CDR2 SNEGSKA, per germline (reference sequence).

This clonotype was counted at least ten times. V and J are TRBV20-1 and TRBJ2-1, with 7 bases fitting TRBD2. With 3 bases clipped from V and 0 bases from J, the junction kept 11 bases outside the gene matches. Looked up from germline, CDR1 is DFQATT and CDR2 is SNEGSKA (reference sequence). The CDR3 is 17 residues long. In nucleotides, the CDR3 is TGCAGTGCTAGGGACCCCCGCGGGGGACCCTCCTACAATGAGCAGTTCTTC. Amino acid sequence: CSARDPRGGPSYNEQFF.

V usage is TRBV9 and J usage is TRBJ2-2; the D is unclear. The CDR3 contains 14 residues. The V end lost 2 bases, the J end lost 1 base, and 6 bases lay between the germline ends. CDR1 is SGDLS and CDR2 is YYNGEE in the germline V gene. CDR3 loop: CASSVSGNTGELFF. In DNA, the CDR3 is TGTGCCAGCAGCGTCTCGGGGAACACCGGGGAGCTGTTTTTT.

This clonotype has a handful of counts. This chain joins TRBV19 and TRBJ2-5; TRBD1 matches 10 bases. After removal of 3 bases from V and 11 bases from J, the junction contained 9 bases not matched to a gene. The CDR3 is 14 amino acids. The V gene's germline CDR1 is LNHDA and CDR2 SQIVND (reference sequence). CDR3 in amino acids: CASSIGGTGDRQYF. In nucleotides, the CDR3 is TGTGCCAGTAGTATCGGAGGGACAGGGGACCGTCAGTACTTC.

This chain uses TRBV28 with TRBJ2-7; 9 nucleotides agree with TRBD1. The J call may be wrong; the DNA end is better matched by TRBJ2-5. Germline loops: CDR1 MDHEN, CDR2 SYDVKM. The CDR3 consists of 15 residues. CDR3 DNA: TGTGCCAGCAGCGGAGGGACAGGGACAAGCGAGACCCAGTACTTC. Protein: CASSGGTGTSETQYF.

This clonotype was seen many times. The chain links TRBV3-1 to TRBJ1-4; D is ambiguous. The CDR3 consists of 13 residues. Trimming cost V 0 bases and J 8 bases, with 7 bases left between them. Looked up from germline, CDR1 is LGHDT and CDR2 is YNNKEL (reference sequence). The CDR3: CASSQDTVEKLFF. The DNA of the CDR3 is TGTGCCAGCAGCCAAGATACGGTAGAAAAACTGTTTTTT.

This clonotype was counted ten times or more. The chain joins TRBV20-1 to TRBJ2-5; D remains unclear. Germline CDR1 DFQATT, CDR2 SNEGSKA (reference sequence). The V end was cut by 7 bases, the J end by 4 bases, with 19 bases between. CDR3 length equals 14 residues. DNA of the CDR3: TGCAGTGTATTCCCCCCGTCACACCCAGAGACCCAGTACTTC. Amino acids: CSVFPPSHPETQYF.

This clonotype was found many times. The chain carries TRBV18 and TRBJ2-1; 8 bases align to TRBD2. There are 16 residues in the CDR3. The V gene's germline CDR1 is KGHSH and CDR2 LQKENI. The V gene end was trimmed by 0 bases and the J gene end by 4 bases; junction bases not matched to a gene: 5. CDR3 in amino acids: CASSPPESGGYNEQFF. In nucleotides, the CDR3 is TGTGCCAGCTCACCACCGGAAAGCGGGGGATACAATGAGCAGTTCTTC.

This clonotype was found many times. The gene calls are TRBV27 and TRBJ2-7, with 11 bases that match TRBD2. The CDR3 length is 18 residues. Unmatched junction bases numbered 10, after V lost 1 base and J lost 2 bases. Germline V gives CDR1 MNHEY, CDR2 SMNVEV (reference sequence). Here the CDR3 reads CASSLLASGGLGTYEQYF. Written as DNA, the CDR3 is TGTGCCAGCAGTTTATTGGCTAGCGGGGGGCTGGGGACCTACGAGCAGTACTTC.